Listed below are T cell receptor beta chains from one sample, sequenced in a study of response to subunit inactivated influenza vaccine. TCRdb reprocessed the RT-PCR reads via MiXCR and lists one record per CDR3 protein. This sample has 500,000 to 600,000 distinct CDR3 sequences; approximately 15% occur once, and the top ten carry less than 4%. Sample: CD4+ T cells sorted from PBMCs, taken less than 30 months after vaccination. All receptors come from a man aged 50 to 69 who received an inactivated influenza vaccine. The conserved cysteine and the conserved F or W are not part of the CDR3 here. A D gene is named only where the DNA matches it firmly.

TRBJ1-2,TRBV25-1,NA,ASSEAGAYGYT
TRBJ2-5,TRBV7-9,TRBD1,ASSPTGDPGGTQY
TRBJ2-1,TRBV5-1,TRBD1,ASSTGQGGGNEQF
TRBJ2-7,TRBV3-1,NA,ASSQGVVEQY
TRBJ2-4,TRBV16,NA,ASSQAGPKNIQY
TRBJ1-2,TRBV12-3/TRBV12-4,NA,ASSLENRGYT
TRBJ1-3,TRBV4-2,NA,ASSQSLSDSGNTIY
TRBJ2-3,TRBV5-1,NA,ASSSTVTDTQY
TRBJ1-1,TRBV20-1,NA,SALHTGMNTEAF
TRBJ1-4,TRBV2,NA,ASSDSGEKLF
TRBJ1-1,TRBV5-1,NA,ASSPGFRAGTEAF
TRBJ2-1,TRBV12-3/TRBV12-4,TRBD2,ASRLAGGYNNEQF
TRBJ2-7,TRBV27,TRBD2,ATSRTSGSYEQY
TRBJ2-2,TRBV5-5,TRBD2,ASSHLAGGPSGELF
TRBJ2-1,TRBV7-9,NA,ASTLVLSGRTYNEQF
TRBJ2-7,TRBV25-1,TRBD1,ASSAAGTGGSEQY
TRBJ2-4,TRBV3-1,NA,ASSRGGQDIQY
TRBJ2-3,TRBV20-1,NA,SARDLERPTDTQY
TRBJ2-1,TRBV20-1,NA,SARVGNSYNEQF
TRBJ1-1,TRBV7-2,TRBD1,ASSFVAGGAF
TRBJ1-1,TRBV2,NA,ASIPGTVNTEAF
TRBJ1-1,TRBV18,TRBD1,ASSPAGTGDTEAF
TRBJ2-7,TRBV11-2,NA,ASSRIRSRYEQY
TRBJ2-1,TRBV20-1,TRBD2,SARKRGAGYNEQF
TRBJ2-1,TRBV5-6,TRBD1,ASTGQVYNEQF
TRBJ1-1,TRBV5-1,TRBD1,ASSLGGPRTF
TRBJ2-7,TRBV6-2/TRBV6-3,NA,ASGHEQY
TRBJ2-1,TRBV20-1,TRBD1,SARGGAGTGNWF
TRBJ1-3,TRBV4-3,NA,ASSQDWVSGNTIY
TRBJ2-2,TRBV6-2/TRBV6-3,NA,ASRRRTNTGELF
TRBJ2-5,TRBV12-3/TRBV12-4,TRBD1,ASGPGQGLETQY
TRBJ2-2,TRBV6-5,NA,ASSYSRRSTGELF
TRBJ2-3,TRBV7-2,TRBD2,ASSLVRSLGRADTQY
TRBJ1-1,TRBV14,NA,ASSQGRVNTEAF
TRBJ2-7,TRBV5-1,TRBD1,ASSGQGFRSYEQY
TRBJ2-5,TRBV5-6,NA,ASSQTETYQETQY
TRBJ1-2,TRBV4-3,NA,ASSQDPQGAYGYT
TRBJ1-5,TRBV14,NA,ASPDTEHQPQH
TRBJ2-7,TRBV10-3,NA,AISERGTYEQY
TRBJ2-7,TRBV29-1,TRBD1,SVVRDSSYEQY
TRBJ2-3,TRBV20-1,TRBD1,SARGDRDYTDTQY
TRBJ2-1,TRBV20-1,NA,SANYLEQF
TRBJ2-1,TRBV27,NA,ASSSASPYNEQF
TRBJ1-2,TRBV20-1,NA,SAHWRGASAWGYT
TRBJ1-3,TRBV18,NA,ASSPPYSAGNTIY
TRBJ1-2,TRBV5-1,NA,ASSLQGRANYGYT
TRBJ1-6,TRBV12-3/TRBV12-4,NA,ASSSGQHNSPLH
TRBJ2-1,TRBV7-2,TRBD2,ASSFTSGFYNEQF
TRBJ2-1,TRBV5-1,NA,ASSLEGDDVLGF
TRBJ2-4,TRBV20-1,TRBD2,SAAVAGGPNIQY
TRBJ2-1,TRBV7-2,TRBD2,ASSPRTSGGLGDEQF
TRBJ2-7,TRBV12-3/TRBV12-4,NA,ASRTGIPNSEQY
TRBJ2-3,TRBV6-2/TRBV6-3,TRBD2,ASSWGLAESTDTQY